In this sample, the clone carrying this T cell receptor (beta chain) turned up many times. This sample is part of a study of CD8 T cells in ankylosing spondylitis. This CDR3 spans 12 amino acids. CDR1 is KGHSH and CDR2 is LQKENI in the germline V gene. The V and J ends lost 6 bases and 8 bases, in that order; junction bases with no gene match: 5. Quantitative molecular-barcoded 5'-RACE generated the TCR beta libraries. TCRdb independently ran MiXCR on the 5' RACE reads; one entry per CDR3 protein. The repertoire consists of about 230,000 distinct CDR3 sequences, with around 8% occurring once and the leading ten covering about 5%.

Sequencing input: blood, either unsorted or a sorted T cell fraction (not recorded which). The V call is TRBV18, the J call TRBJ1-2, with TRBD1 matching 8 bases. This clonotype originated in a female donor with ankylosing spondylitis or in good health (not recorded which). The CDR3 loop is CASSSGGEGYTF. The CDR3 region has the DNA TGTGCCAGCTCTTCAGGGGGCGAAGGCTACACCTTC. Full variable domain (outside the CDR3, taken from reference TRBV18 and TRBJ1-2): NAGVMQNPRHLVRRRGQEARLRCSPMKGHSHVYWYRQLPEEGLKFMVYLQKENIIDESGMPKERFSAEFPKEGPSILRIQQVVRGDSAAYFCASSSGGEGYTFGSGTRLTVV.